The rows below give T cell receptor beta chains drawn from one sample of a study of T cells in Graves' hyperthyroidism and ophthalmopathy. TCRdb re-derived calls from the multiplex PCR reads in MiXCR, one entry per CDR3 protein. The sample lists hundreds of thousands of distinct CDR3 sequences, around 42% seen once, with 8.2% in the top ten. Sequenced material: peripheral blood or thyroid tissue (not recorded which). These receptors were obtained from a woman aged 18-29 years with Graves' hyperthyroidism. Both conserved end residues are part of each CDR3. D genes are given only for firm matches. Some rows mark clone size as missing; the rest say once, few, many or name a class of expanded clone.

>.|TRBJ1-1|few|TRBV19|14
CASSIDTGNTEAFF
TGTGCCAGTAGTATAGATACAGGGAACACTGAAGCTTTCTTT
>TRBD1|TRBJ2-7|few|TRBV25-1|14
CAAVSGGGSYEQYF
TGTGCCGCAGTGTCAGGGGGCGGAAGCTACGAGCAGTACTTC
>TRBD1|TRBJ1-2|few|TRBV20-1|12
CSAEPGGNGYTF
TGCAGTGCTGAACCAGGGGGCAATGGCTACACCTTC
>.|TRBJ1-5|many|TRBV2|13
CASILTADQPQHF
TGTGCCAGCATACTGACAGCCGATCAGCCCCAGCATTTT
>.|TRBJ1-2|.|TRBV25-1|11
CARPWGRGYTF
TGTGCTAGACCGTGGGGACGAGGCTACACCTTC
>TRBD2|TRBJ2-2|.|TRBV2|15
CASRGTSGGPGELFF
TGTGCCAGCAGAGGGACTAGCGGGGGCCCCGGGGAGCTGTTTTTT
>.|TRBJ1-6|.|TRBV25-1|13
CASVDQADSPLHF
TGTGCCAGCGTAGATCAGGCAGATTCACCCCTCCACTTT
>.|TRBJ2-7|few|TRBV12-3/TRBV12-4|11
CASSKTREQYF
TGTGCCAGCAGCAAAACAAGGGAGCAGTACTTC
>TRBD1|TRBJ1-3|.|TRBV20-1|14
CSARSWTGENTIYF
TGCAGTGCTAGGTCTTGGACAGGCGAAAACACCATATATTTT
>TRBD1|TRBJ1-3|.|TRBV7-8|16
CASSPSGTDSGNTIYF
TGTGCCAGCAGCCCCTCCGGGACAGACTCTGGAAACACCATATATTTT
>.|TRBJ1-5|.|TRBV12-3/TRBV12-4|16
CASSINSGTLNQPQHF
TGTGCCAGCAGTATCAACTCCGGGACACTTAATCAGCCCCAGCATTTT
>.|TRBJ2-2|many|TRBV10-2|14
CASRREGATGELFF
TGCGCCAGCAGACGGGAGGGGGCCACCGGGGAGCTGTTTTTT
>.|TRBJ1-1|.|TRBV6-2/TRBV6-3|14
CASSYGQTITEAFF
TGTGCCAGCAGTTACGGCCAGACTATCACTGAAGCTTTCTTT
>.|TRBJ2-5|.|TRBV5-4|13
CASGDTSQETQYF
TGTGCCAGCGGGGACACCTCCCAAGAGACCCAGTACTTC
>TRBD1|TRBJ2-2|few|TRBV7-6|15
CASSVGQGTTGELFF
TGTGCCAGCAGCGTCGGACAGGGAACGACCGGGGAGCTGTTTTTT
>TRBD2|TRBJ2-7|few|TRBV19|18
CASSATGTTSTIPYEQYF
TGTGCCAGTAGTGCCACCGGGACTACTTCGACAATCCCCTACGAGCAGTACTTC
>.|TRBJ2-7|many|TRBV2|12
CASSDTLYEQYF
TGTGCCAGCAGTGACACGCTCTACGAGCAGTACTTC
>.|TRBJ2-5|.|TRBV7-9|16
CASSLWTNGRGETQYF
TGTGCCAGCAGCTTATGGACTAACGGGAGAGGAGAGACCCAGTACTTC
>.|TRBJ2-5|.|TRBV2|15
CASSPRIGQSETQYF
TGTGCCAGCTCACCAAGGATAGGACAGAGCGAGACCCAGTACTTC
>TRBD1|TRBJ1-1|once|TRBV29-1|12
CSTGDGNTEAFF
TGCAGCACAGGGGACGGGAACACTGAAGCTTTCTTT
>.|TRBJ1-2|few|TRBV5-1|13
CASSLLQGRGYTF
TGCGCCAGCAGCCTCCTTCAGGGGAGAGGCTACACCTTC
>TRBD1|TRBJ1-2|.|TRBV6-5|12
CASRSGQAGYTF
TGTGCCAGCAGGTCGGGACAGGCGGGCTACACCTTC
>.|TRBJ1-1|.|TRBV9|16
CASSPAYGVVNTEAFF
TGTGCCAGCAGCCCTGCGTATGGGGTCGTGAACACTGAAGCTTTCTTT
>.|TRBJ1-5|.|TRBV19|15
CASSIKADLDQPQHF
TGTGCCAGTAGTATAAAGGCCGACCTAGATCAGCCCCAGCATTTT
>TRBD1|TRBJ1-1|.|TRBV7-9|14
CASSSDRGPAEAFF
TGTGCCAGCAGCTCAGACAGGGGCCCCGCTGAAGCTTTCTTT
>.|TRBJ2-5|few|TRBV9|15
CASSATGQRQETQYF
TGTGCCAGCAGCGCGACGGGGCAGCGACAAGAGACCCAGTACTTC
>.|TRBJ1-2|many|TRBV15|12
CATRGRLYGYTF
TGTGCCACCAGAGGACGGCTCTATGGCTACACCTTC
>.|TRBJ2-7|many|TRBV24-1|13
CATSDLSDDEQYF
TGTGCCACCAGTGATTTATCCGACGACGAGCAGTACTTC
>.|TRBJ2-6|.|TRBV15|16
CATSSDRSSGANVLTF
TGTGCCACCAGCAGCGACAGAAGCTCTGGGGCCAACGTCCTGACTTTC
>.|TRBJ2-5|few|TRBV7-9|13
CASRYGGSETQYF
TGTGCCAGCAGATATGGGGGATCGGAGACCCAGTACTTC
>TRBD1|TRBJ1-1|.|TRBV7-2|13
CASSLGTAIQAFF
TGTGCCAGCAGCTTGGGGACAGCGATTCAAGCTTTCTTT
>.|TRBJ1-2|.|TRBV10-2|15
CAISDRDVENYGYTF
TGTGCCATCAGTGACCGGGACGTTGAAAACTATGGCTACACCTTC
>.|TRBJ1-1|many|TRBV29-1|12
CSGFLSVTEAFF
TGCAGCGGATTCCTCAGTGTGACTGAAGCTTTCTTT
>TRBD1|TRBJ2-5|few|TRBV20-1|15
CSARGQGMYQETQYF
TGCAGTGCTAGAGGACAGGGGATGTACCAAGAGACCCAGTACTTC
>TRBD1|TRBJ1-1|few|TRBV19|13
CASGDRRATEAFF
TGTGCCAGCGGGGACAGGCGGGCCACTGAAGCTTTCTTT
>.|TRBJ2-3|.|TRBV11-2|11
CASQEADTQYF
TGTGCCAGCCAGGAAGCGGATACGCAGTATTTT
>.|TRBJ1-5|.|TRBV19|16
CASSILDTGNNQPQHF
TGTGCCAGTAGTATTCTGGACACAGGAAACAATCAGCCCCAGCATTTT
>.|TRBJ1-3|many|TRBV10-3|11
CAIYSGNTIYF
TGTGCCATCTACTCTGGAAACACCATATATTTT
>.|TRBJ1-2|.|TRBV10-3|14
CAISERTAHYGYTF
TGTGCCATCAGTGAGCGGACAGCTCACTATGGCTACACCTTC
>.|TRBJ2-7|.|TRBV19|14
CASTEQVPYYEQYF
TGTGCCAGCACCGAGCAGGTGCCCTACTACGAGCAGTACTTC
>.|TRBJ1-6|.|TRBV7-9|16
CASRSRPYSYNSPLHF
TGTGCCAGCAGATCCAGGCCTTACTCCTATAATTCACCCCTCCACTTT
>.|TRBJ1-6|.|TRBV7-3|15
CASRDPGRRGGPPHF
TGTGCCAGCAGGGACCCGGGACGACGGGGAGGACCCCCCCACTTT
>.|TRBJ2-5|few|TRBV7-2|13
CASSLTARGIQYF
TGTGCCAGCAGCCTTACGGCAAGAGGGATCCAGTACTTC
>.|TRBJ2-7|.|TRBV5-1|15
CASTDYGGFPYEQYF
TGCGCCAGCACCGACTATGGAGGATTCCCCTACGAGCAGTACTTC
>.|TRBJ2-2|many|TRBV7-2|11
CASSRAWGLFF
TGTGCCAGCAGCCGTGCCTGGGGGCTGTTTTTT
>.|TRBJ1-3|once|TRBV7-2|14
CAWMDGYSGNTTYF
TGTGCCTGGATGGACGGGTACTCTGGAAACACCACATATTTT
>TRBD1|TRBJ2-7|few|TRBV2|15
CASSSRDSERYEQYF
TGTGCCAGCAGTTCGAGGGACAGTGAGAGGTACGAGCAGTACTTC
>TRBD2|TRBJ2-7|few|TRBV7-8|16
CASSLLGLADSYEQYF
TGTGCCAGCAGCTTATTGGGACTAGCGGATTCCTACGAGCAGTACTTC
>TRBD2|TRBJ2-7|many|TRBV29-1|13
CSGVAGETHEQYF
TGCAGCGGTGTAGCGGGAGAAACCCACGAGCAGTACTTC
>TRBD2|TRBJ2-5|.|TRBV7-2|14
CASSASGGEETQYF
TGTGCCAGCAGCGCTAGCGGGGGGGAAGAGACCCAGTACTTC
>TRBD2|TRBJ2-7|.|TRBV5-1|15
CASSQTSGSWYEQYF
TGCGCCAGCAGCCAGACTAGCGGGAGCTGGTACGAGCAGTACTTC
>.|TRBJ2-5|few|TRBV20-1|13
CSASMGRQETQYF
TGCAGTGCTAGTATGGGCCGGCAAGAGACCCAGTACTTC
>.|TRBJ2-3|.|TRBV29-1|12
CSVEPSTDTQYF
TGCAGCGTTGAGCCCAGCACAGATACGCAGTATTTT
>TRBD1|TRBJ1-4|many|TRBV2|15
CASREQGAANEKLFF
TGTGCCAGCAGAGAACAGGGGGCTGCTAATGAAAAACTGTTTTTT
>TRBD1|TRBJ1-6|.|TRBV29-1|13
CSVGTGGNSPLHF
TGCAGCGTCGGGACAGGGGGGAATTCACCCCTCCACTTT